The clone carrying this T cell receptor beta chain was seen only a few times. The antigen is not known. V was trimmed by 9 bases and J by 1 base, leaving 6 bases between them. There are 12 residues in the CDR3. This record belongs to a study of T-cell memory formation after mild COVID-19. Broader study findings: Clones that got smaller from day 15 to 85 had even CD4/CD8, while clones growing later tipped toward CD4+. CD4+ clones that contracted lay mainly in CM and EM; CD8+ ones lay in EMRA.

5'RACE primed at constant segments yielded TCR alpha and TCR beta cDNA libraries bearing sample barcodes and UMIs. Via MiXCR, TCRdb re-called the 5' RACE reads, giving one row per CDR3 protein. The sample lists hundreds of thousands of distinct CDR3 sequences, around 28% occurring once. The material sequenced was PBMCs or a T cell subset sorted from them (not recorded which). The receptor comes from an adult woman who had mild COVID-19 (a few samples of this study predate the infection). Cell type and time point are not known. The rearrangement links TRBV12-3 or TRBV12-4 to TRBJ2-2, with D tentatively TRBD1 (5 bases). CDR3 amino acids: CASQGNTGELFF. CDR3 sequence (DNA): TGTGCCAGTCAGGGGAACACCGGGGAGCTGTTTTTT.